One and the same sample provided the 18 T cell receptor beta chains below, sequenced in a study of shared clonotypes between healthy human individuals. CD45RO-negative cells were positively selected for CCR7, leaving out terminally differentiated effector memory CD45RA+ cells. TCRdb's copy holds only in-frame clones and misses some; the assay was immunoSEQ multiplex PCR. The sample records about 2.1 million clones, about 93% being singletons. The sequenced material came from naive CD8+ T cells from PBMCs. These receptors originate from a young man in good health. Some clones in this sample may be carry-over from other donors' samples.

The CDR3 reads CASSTTSIVETQYF. CDR3 in DNA: TGTGCCAGTAGTACGACTAGCATCGTGGAGACCCAGTACTTC. V and J are TRBV19 and TRBJ2-5, with 7 nucleotides matching TRBD2. The CDR3 consists of 14 residues. The ends lost 4 bases at V and 5 bases at J; junction bases unmatched: 7. Germline V gene data show CDR1 as LNHDA and CDR2 as SQIVND (reference sequence).

This clone has a single count. This sequence joins TRBV5-1 and TRBJ2-5; D possibly uses TRBD1 or TRBD2 (6 bases each). In germline, CDR1 is SGHRS, CDR2 YFSETQ. The V gene lost 7 bases and the J gene lost 5 bases, with 18 bases spanning the gap. The CDR3 covers 14 residues. CDR3 sequence reads: CASGGRHRAETQYF. In nucleotides, the CDR3 is TGCGCCAGCGGGGGGCGGCACCGGGCGGAGACCCAGTACTTC.

The chain joins TRBV9 to TRBJ2-1; 9 bases line up with TRBD2. The CDR3 is 15 residues long. V shed 4 bases, J shed 7 bases, and the junction held 9 bases outside the gene matches. CDR1 and CDR2 (germline): SGDLS, YYNGEE. CDR3 DNA sequence: TGTGCCAGCAGCTGGGCGGGAGGGGGAACGAATGAGCAGTTCTTC. Translated, it gives CASSWAGGGTNEQFF.

The CDR3, as DNA: TGTGCCAGCAGCTCCTCCCCGGCGTCCGGGGAGCTGTTTTTT. Translation gives CASSSSPASGELFF. The genes are TRBV7-9 and TRBJ2-2; D is uncertain. Germline V gene sequence: CDR1 SEHNR, CDR2 FQNEAQ (reference sequence). CDR3 length: 14 amino acids. The V end lost 4 bases, the J end lost 6 bases, and 12 bases lay between the germline ends.

This chain joins TRBV27 and TRBJ1-1; 9 bases are shared with TRBD1. The CDR3 has 15 amino acids. Germline V CDR1 and CDR2: MNHEY, SMNVEV (reference sequence). The J segment lost 5 bases and the V segment lost 7 bases, leaving 11 bases of the junction unmatched. The CDR3 is CASTRVGTGNTEAFF. Written as DNA, the CDR3 is TGTGCCAGCACGAGGGTTGGGACAGGGAATACTGAAGCTTTCTTT.

The V gene is TRBV19, the J gene TRBJ1-1, with a possible D match to TRBD1 (6 bases). CDR3 length: 15 residues. V was clipped by 5 bases and J by 8 bases, with 21 bases between them. Germline values: CDR1 LNHDA, CDR2 SQIVND (reference sequence). This CDR3 reads CASSPLPGGRPEAFF. In nucleotides, the CDR3 is TGTGCCAGTAGTCCCCTTCCCGGGGGGCGACCGGAAGCTTTCTTT.

This clone was observed once. The genes are TRBV11-2 and TRBJ2-1, with D hard to call. The length of the CDR3 is 14 residues. Germline lookup yields CDR1 SGHAT and CDR2 FQNNGV. V was trimmed by 1 base and J by 1 base, leaving 5 bases between them. Here the CDR3 reads CASSLGSSYNEQFF. CDR3 nucleotide sequence: TGTGCCAGCAGCTTAGGGTCATCCTACAATGAGCAGTTCTTC.

This rearrangement joins TRBV29-1 to TRBJ1-2; 8 bases line up with TRBD1. J gave up 7 bases and V 6 bases, and 10 bases lay outside the gene matches. Germline V gene sequence: CDR1 SQVTM, CDR2 ANQGSEA. The CDR3 totals 13 residues. CDR3 sequence reads: CSVPDRGGRGYTF. In nucleotides, the CDR3 is TGCAGCGTCCCCGACAGGGGAGGACGTGGCTACACCTTC. The whole variable domain, filled in from reference TRBV29-1 and TRBJ1-2, reads SAVISQKPSRDICQRGTSLTIQCQVDSQVTMMFWYRQQPGQSLTLIATANQGSEATYESGFVIDKFPISRPNLTFSTLTVSNMSPEDSSIYLCSVPDRGGRGYTFGSGTRLTVV.

This clone was picked up one time. This chain connects TRBV5-6 to TRBJ2-5, with 14 bases aligning to TRBD2. The junction had 5 bases not matched to a gene; V was cut back by 0 bases and J by 4 bases. Germline CDR1 reads SGHDT; CDR2 reads YYEEEE. CDR3 length: 17 amino acids. This CDR3 reads CASSLGLAGGGPETQYF. The CDR3 DNA follows: TGTGCCAGCAGCTTGGGACTAGCGGGAGGGGGCCCAGAGACCCAGTACTTC.

The chain carries TRBV28 and TRBJ1-2; TRBD1 matches 7 bases. Per the germline V gene, CDR1 is MDHEN and CDR2 is SYDVKM. CDR3 length: 14 amino acids. J lost 6 bases, V lost 3 bases, and 7 bases had no gene match. The chain's CDR3 is CASSFGSGGNGYTF. The DNA for the CDR3 is TGTGCCAGCAGTTTTGGTTCAGGGGGAAATGGCTACACCTTC.

This chain uses TRBV7-9 with TRBJ2-7; weak D call: TRBD2 (5 bases). Looked up from germline, CDR1 is SEHNR and CDR2 is FQNEAQ (reference sequence). The CDR3 runs to 14 residues. V was trimmed by 1 base and J by 5 bases, leaving 12 bases between them. CDR3 DNA: TGTGCCAGCAGCTTAGTGCGGGTTAGCGACGAGCAGTACTTC. This codes for CASSLVRVSDEQYF. The complete variable domain, with remaining parts taken from reference TRBV7-9 and TRBJ2-7, reads DTGVSQNPRHKITKRGQNVTFRCDPISEHNRLYWYRQTLGQGPEFLTYFQNEAQLEKSRLLSDRFSAERPKGSFSTLEIQRTEQGDSAMYLCASSLVRVSDEQYFGPGTRLTVT.

This clone has only a few counts. The rearrangement joins TRBV30 to TRBJ1-1; D call uncertain. The germline V gene has CDR1 GTSNPN and CDR2 SVGIG (reference sequence). V lost 2 bases to trimming and J lost 5 bases, with 9 bases between them. The CDR3 is 12 residues long. Here the CDR3 reads CAWSPLGTEAFF. The CDR3 bases are TGTGCCTGGAGTCCCCTTGGGACTGAAGCTTTCTTT. The full variable domain, rest sourced from reference TRBV30 and TRBJ1-1, is SQTIHQWPATLVQPVGSPLSLECTVEGTSNPNLYWYRQAAGRGLQLLFYSVGIGQISSEVPQNLSASRPQDRQFILSSKKLLLSDSGFYLCAWSPLGTEAFFGQGTRLTVV.

CDR3 sequence (DNA): TGTGCCAGCAGCTCAGGGGGGTTTAGGCAGCCCCAGCATTTT. Amino acids: CASSSGGFRQPQHF. The gene calls are TRBV7-9 and TRBJ1-5; 7 bases map to TRBD1. This CDR3 region has 14 residues. The junction had 7 bases not matched to a gene; V was cut back by 4 bases and J by 7 bases. Germline CDR1 reads SEHNR; CDR2 reads FQNEAQ (reference sequence).

The V and J genes are TRBV7-7 and TRBJ2-7; D gene uncertain. CDR1 and CDR2 (germline): SSHAT, FNYEAQ (reference sequence). This CDR3 is built from 13 residues. Trimming left V 1 base short and J 2 bases short, with 6 bases between. The CDR3 loop reads CASSLGTTYEQYF. The CDR3 region has the DNA TGTGCCAGCAGCTTAGGGACCACCTACGAGCAGTACTTC.

This chain links TRBV10-3 with TRBJ1-1; no reliable D call. This CDR3 is built from 16 residues. V lost 3 bases to trimming and J lost 3 bases, with 17 bases between them. From germline, CDR1 is ENHRY and CDR2 SYGVKD. In DNA form, the CDR3 reads TGTGCCATCAGTGACACACATGAAAATGGGCACACTGAAGCTTTCTTT. It codes for CAISDTHENGHTEAFF.

The chain combines TRBV19 with TRBJ1-1, with 7 positions matching TRBD1. V lost 7 bases and J lost 2; bases outside the gene matches: 10. The CDR3 is 15 residues long. In germline, CDR1 is LNHDA, CDR2 SQIVND (reference sequence). In DNA, the CDR3 is TGTGCCAGTACCCGGGACAGCGGACTTAACACTGAAGCTTTCTTT. It encodes CASTRDSGLNTEAFF.

The rearrangement uses TRBV7-9 and TRBJ2-7, with D possibly called TRBD1 or TRBD2 (5 bases each). Germline V lookup: CDR1 SEHNR, CDR2 FQNEAQ (reference sequence). The V end was cut by 5 bases, the J end by 4 bases, with 15 bases between. This CDR3 contains 14 residues. The CDR3 here is CASSNRGQLYEQYF. The CDR3, as DNA: TGTGCCAGCAGCAACCGGGGCCAGCTTTACGAGCAGTACTTC.

The J gene is TRBJ2-2, the V gene TRBV18; 7 nucleotides match TRBD2. The germline gives CDR1 KGHSH, CDR2 LQKENI. The CDR3 has 19 residues. With 6 bases clipped from V and 0 bases from J, the junction kept 16 bases outside the gene matches. The CDR3 reads CASSFRGDAPFANTGELFF. CDR3 DNA sequence: TGTGCCAGCTCCTTCCGGGGGGACGCCCCGTTCGCGAACACCGGGGAGCTGTTTTTT.